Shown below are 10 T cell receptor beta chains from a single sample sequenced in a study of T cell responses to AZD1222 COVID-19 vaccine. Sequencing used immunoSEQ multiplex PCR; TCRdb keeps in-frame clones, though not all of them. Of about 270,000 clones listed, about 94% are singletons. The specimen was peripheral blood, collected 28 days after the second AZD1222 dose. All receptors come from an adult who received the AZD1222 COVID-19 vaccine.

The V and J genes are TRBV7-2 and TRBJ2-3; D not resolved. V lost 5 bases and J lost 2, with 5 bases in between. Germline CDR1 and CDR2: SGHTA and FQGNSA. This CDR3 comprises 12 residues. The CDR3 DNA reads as TGTGCCAGCAGCCCTCCCACAGATACGCAGTATTTT. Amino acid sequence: CASSPPTDTQYF.

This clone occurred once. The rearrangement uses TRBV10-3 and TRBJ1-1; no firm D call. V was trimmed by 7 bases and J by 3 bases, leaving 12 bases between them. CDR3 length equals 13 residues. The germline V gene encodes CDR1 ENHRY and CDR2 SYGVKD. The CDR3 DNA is TGTGCCATCACTATGGGTCTGGACACTGAAGCTTTCTTT. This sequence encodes CAITMGLDTEAFF.

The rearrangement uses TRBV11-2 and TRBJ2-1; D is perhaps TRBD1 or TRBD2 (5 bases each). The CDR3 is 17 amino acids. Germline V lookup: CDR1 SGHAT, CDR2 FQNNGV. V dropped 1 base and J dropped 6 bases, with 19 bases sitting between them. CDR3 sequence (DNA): TGTGCCAGCAGCTTAGCTCTCGCGGGCAGGGTGTCCAATGAGCAGTTCTTC. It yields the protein CASSLALAGRVSNEQFF.

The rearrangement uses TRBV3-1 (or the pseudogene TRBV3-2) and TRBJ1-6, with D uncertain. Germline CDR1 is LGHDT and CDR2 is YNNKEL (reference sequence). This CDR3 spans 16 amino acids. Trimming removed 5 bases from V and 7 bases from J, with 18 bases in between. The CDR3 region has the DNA TGTGCCAGCAGCGTTTCCTCGGACGCGGAAAATTCACCCCTCCACTTT. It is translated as CASSVSSDAENSPLHF.

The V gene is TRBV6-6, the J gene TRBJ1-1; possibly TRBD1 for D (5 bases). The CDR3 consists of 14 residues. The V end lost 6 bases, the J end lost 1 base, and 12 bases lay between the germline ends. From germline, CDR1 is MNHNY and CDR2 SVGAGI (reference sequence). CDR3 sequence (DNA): TGTGCCAGCAGCATGGGACGTTCGAACACTGAAGCTTTCTTT. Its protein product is CASSMGRSNTEAFF.

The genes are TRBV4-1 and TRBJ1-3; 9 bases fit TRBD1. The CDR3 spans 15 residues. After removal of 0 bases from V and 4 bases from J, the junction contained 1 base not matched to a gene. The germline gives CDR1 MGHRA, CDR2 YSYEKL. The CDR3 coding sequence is TGCGCCAGCAGCCAAGAGGGACAGGGAGGAAACACCATATATTTT. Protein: CASSQEGQGGNTIYF.

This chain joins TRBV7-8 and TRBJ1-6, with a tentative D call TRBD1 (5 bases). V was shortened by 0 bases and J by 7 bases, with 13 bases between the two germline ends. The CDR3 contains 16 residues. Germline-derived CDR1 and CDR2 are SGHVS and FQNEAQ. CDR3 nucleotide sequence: TGTGCCAGCAGCTTAGCGCTCGGACACCGAAATTCACCCCTCCACTTT. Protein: CASSLALGHRNSPLHF.

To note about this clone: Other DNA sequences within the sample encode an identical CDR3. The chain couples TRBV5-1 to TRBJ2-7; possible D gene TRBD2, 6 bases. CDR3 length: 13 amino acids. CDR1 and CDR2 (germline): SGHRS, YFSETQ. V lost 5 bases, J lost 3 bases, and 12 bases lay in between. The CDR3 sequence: CASREGTYYEQYF. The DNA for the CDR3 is TGCGCCAGCAGGGAGGGGACCTACTACGAGCAGTACTTC.

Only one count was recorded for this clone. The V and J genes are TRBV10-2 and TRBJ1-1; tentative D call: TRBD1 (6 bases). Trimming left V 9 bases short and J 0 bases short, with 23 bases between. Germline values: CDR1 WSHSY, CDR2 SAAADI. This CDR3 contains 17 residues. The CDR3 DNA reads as TGCGCCAGTATAAAACAGGGTCTCGGTTTTATGAACACTGAAGCTTTCTTT. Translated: CASIKQGLGFMNTEAFF.

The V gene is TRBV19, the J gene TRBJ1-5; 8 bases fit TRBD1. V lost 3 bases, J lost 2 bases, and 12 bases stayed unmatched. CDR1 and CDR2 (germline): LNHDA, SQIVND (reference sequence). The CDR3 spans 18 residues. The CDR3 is CASSIAGDRLVGNQPQHF. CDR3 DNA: TGTGCCAGTAGTATCGCCGGGGACAGGCTCGTCGGCAATCAGCCCCAGCATTTT. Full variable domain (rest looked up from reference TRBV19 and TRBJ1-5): DGGITQSPKYLFRKEGQNVTLSCEQNLNHDAMYWYRQDPGQGLRLIYYSQIVNDFQKGDIAEGYSVSREKKESFPLTVTSAQKNPTAFYLCASSIAGDRLVGNQPQHFGDGTRLSIL.